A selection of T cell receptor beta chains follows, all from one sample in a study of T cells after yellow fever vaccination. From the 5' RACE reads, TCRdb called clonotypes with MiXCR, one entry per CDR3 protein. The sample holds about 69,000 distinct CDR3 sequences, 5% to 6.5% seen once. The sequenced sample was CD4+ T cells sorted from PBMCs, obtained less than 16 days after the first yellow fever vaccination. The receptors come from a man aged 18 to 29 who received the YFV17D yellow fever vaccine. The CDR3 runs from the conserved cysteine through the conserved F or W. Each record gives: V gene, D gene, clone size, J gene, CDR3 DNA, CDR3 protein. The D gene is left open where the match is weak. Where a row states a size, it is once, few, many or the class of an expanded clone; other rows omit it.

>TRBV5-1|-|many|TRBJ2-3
TGCGCCAGCAGCTCACGGTCTGTCAGCACAGATACGCAGTATTTT
CASSSRSVSTDTQYF
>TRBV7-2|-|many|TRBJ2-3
TGTGCCAGCAGTCCCGGAGCAGATACGCAGTATTTT
CASSPGADTQYF
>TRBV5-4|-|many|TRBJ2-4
TGTGCCAGCAGCTCGACCGGGACTGCGAACATTCAGTACTTC
CASSSTGTANIQYF
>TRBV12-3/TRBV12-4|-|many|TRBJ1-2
TGTGCCAGCAGTTTACAACAGGGTAGGATCTATGGCTACACCTTC
CASSLQQGRIYGYTF
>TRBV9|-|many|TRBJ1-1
TGTGCCAGCAGCGTGGTTGGGATGAACACTGAAGCTTTCTTT
CASSVVGMNTEAFF
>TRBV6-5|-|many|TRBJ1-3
TGTGCCAGCAGTTGGGTAGCGGCTGGAAACACCATATATTTT
CASSWVAAGNTIYF
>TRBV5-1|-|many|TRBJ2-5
TGCGCCAGCAGCGACCCTGAGGGGTCGGGAGAGACCCAGTACTTC
CASSDPEGSGETQYF
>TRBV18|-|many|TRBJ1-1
TGTGCCAGCTCACCCAGCCGGGGAGGCATGAACACTGAAGCTTTCTTT
CASSPSRGGMNTEAFF
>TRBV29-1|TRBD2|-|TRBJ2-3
TGCAGCGTTCGAAGACTAGCGGGGTCTCATTATCAAGATACGCAGTATTTT
CSVRRLAGSHYQDTQYF
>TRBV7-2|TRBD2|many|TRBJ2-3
TGTGCCAGCAGTCGGGGGGAGGCAGATACGCAGTATTTT
CASSRGEADTQYF
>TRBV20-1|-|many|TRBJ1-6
TGCAGTGCTAGCCTCAGTAATTCACCCCTCCACTTT
CSASLSNSPLHF
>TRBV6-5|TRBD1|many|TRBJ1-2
TGTGCCAGCAGCACCCGACAGGGGAGGGGTGGCTACACCTTC
CASSTRQGRGGYTF
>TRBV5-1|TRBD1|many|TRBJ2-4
TGCGCCAGCAGCTTAGCTACAGGGGGTGGTAGAAACATTCAGTACTTC
CASSLATGGGRNIQYF
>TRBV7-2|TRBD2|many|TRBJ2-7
TGTGCCAGCAGCGTTAGCGGGGGGGGATACGAGCAGTACTTC
CASSVSGGGYEQYF
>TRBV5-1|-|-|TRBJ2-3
TGCGCCAGCAGCTTGGACGGCAACCCTCAAGATACGCAGTATTTT
CASSLDGNPQDTQYF
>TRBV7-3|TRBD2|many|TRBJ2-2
TGTGCCAGCAGCTCCCCGGGACTAGCGGGGATGAACACCGGGGAGCTGTTTTTT
CASSSPGLAGMNTGELFF